The entry below describes one TCR beta chain. This sample was included in a study of blood T cell repertoires in COVID-19. At the level of the study: Sites across the United States, Italy and Spain contributed samples from acute and convalescent COVID-19. In each case, the material was cDNA or gDNA derived from T cells, B-cell-depleted T cells, or PBMCs.

Those enrolled, adults aged roughly 18 to 89 years, came from 25 or so US areas. Recovery among Cohort 3 donors was established by two negative PCRs, clearance, or symptom resolution. Data came from immunoSEQ multiplex PCR; TCRdb stores just in-frame clones and leaves some out. The sample records around 450,000 clones, roughly 87% being singletons. The receptor's source is a woman aged 18 to 35 who had recovered from COVID-19. The specimen was PBMCs or T cells enriched from blood (not recorded which).

CDR3 DNA sequence: TGTGCCATCAGAAGGGAGATGGATCAGCCCCAGCATTTT. Protein: CAIRREMDQPQHF. The chain uses TRBV10-3 and TRBJ1-5; D remains ambiguous. Trimming shortened V by 6 bases and J by 5 bases, and 11 bases separated the two germline ends. The length of the CDR3 is 13 residues. CDR1 is ENHRY, CDR2 SYGVKD, per germline.